Listed here is a single T cell receptor beta chain. Its antigen is undetermined. Germline V gives CDR1 SQVTM, CDR2 ANQGSEA. V was pared by 3 bases and J by 2 bases, with 11 bases between. CDR3 length: 13 amino acids. Measured with immunoSEQ multiplex PCR; TCRdb has only the in-frame clones, and not every one. The table includes approximately 190,000 clones, approximately 91% detected once. The sample comes from a study of T cell responses to AZD1222 COVID-19 vaccine. The study's findings and limits: Females made up more of the donors, who were largely white British, and clonal diversity may have come out too low. Seropositive at baseline were only a handful of AZD1222 recipients.

This sequence joins TRBV29-1 and TRBJ2-7, with D possibly being TRBD2 (5 bases). Sequencing used peripheral blood, obtained on day 0 of AZD1222 vaccination. This TCR came from an adult in good health. CDR3 sequence reads: CSVDSGNTYEQYF. In DNA form, the CDR3 reads TGCAGCGTTGATTCCGGGAACACCTACGAGCAGTACTTC.